This TCR beta chain was found in a study of CD8+CD57+ T cells in acquired aplastic anemia. Trimming at V came to 5 bases and at J to 1 base, leaving 2 bases not matched to a gene. CDR1 and CDR2 (germline): DFQATT, SNEGSKA (reference sequence). The CDR3 runs 14 residues. This clonotype was picked up one time. Patients chosen for sequencing had shown CD8+CD57+ cell expansion by flow cytometry. It was genomic DNA that served as the template for profiling TCR beta VDJ and CDR3. Via MiXCR, TCRdb re-called the reads, giving one row per CDR3 protein. The data show some 150,000 distinct CDR3 sequences, with around 75% seen just once and under 60% held by the top ten.

V usage is TRBV20-1 and J usage is TRBJ2-6; 7 nucleotides line up with TRBD1. Source material: sorted CD4+, CD8+, or CD8+CD57+ T cells (not recorded which) from PBMCs. This clonotype originated in a human donor with aplastic anemia. CDR3 sequence reads: CSAEQGSGANVLTF. CDR3 sequence (DNA): TGCAGTGCTGAACAGGGGTCTGGGGCCAACGTCCTGACTTTC.